Listed here are 28 T cell receptor beta chains from one sample, sequenced in a study of blood T cell repertoires in COVID-19. Here immunoSEQ multiplex PCR was the method, and the copy in TCRdb shows in-frame clones only, minus some. The sample has 45,000 to 70,000 clones; roughly nine tenths are singletons. The sequenced material came from peripheral blood. The receptors were gathered from a woman older than 75 with COVID-19, enrolled during active disease.

This clone occurred a few times. The rearrangement links TRBV5-1 to TRBJ1-2, with D possibly being TRBD1 (6 bases). CDR3 length: 14 residues. Trimming took off 4 bases at V and 2 bases at J, with 12 bases between the two ends. Germline CDR1 is SGHRS and CDR2 is YFSETQ. CDR3 bases: TGCGCCAGCAGCCAACAGGGCAGGAACTATGGCTACACCTTC. Its protein product is CASSQQGRNYGYTF.

The chain couples TRBV7-2 to TRBJ2-3; 9 positions agree with TRBD2. Unmatched junction bases numbered 10, after V lost 5 bases and J lost 1 base. CDR1 SGHTA and CDR2 FQGNSA come from the germline V gene. The length of the CDR3 is 17 residues. This CDR3 reads CASSPQPPSGGTDTQYF. The CDR3 nucleotides read TGTGCCAGCAGCCCCCAACCCCCTAGCGGGGGCACAGATACGCAGTATTTT.

V is TRBV2 and J is TRBJ1-2, with TRBD1 identical over 7 bases. CDR1 and CDR2 (germline): SNHLY, FYNNEI. The V and J ends lost 7 bases and 2 bases, in that order; junction bases with no gene match: 7. CDR3 length: 14 residues. CDR3 protein: CASTGTAANYGYTF. CDR3 DNA: TGTGCCAGCACCGGGACAGCCGCGAACTATGGCTACACCTTC.

The chain recombines TRBV5-1 with TRBJ2-1; 15 nucleotides align to TRBD2. The trim removed 7 bases at V and 8 bases at J, leaving 4 bases unmatched. This CDR3 comprises 14 residues. Germline values: CDR1 SGHRS, CDR2 YFSETQ. The CDR3 bases are TGCGCCAGCCGGACTAGCGGGGGGGCGGATGAGCAGTTCTTC. Amino acids: CASRTSGGADEQFF.

This clone was observed a few times. The chain carries TRBV7-6 and TRBJ1-6; D not certain. Per germline, CDR1 SGHVS and CDR2 FNYEAQ. Trimming shortened V by 5 bases and J by 3 bases, and 14 bases separated the two germline ends. The CDR3 length is 16 residues. The CDR3 DNA sequence: TGTGCCAGCAGCCCCGGGGAGGGCCACTATAATTCACCCCTCCACTTT. Translating gives CASSPGEGHYNSPLHF.

DNA of the CDR3: TGTGCCAGCAGCTACAGGGGAGGTTCCTACAATGAGCAGTTCTTC. As protein: CASSYRGGSYNEQFF. The rearrangement uses TRBV11-3 and TRBJ2-1, with D perhaps matching TRBD1 (7 bases). Trimming stripped 4 bases from V and 1 base from J, with 11 bases between. Germline assignment: CDR1 SGHNT and CDR2 YENEEA. This CDR3 is 15 amino acids long.

The gene calls are TRBV6-5 and TRBJ1-1; possibly TRBD1 for D (6 bases). Trimming took 2 bases from V and 6 from J, leaving 7 bases between them. Looked up from germline, CDR1 is MNHEY and CDR2 is SVGAGI. CDR3 length equals 12 residues. CDR3 amino acids: CASSYRGSEAFF. CDR3 nucleotide sequence: TGTGCCAGCAGTTACAGGGGGTCTGAAGCTTTCTTT.

Here the CDR3 DNA reads TGTGCCAGTACCGCGGACAGGGTACAGCCCCAGCATTTT. Translating gives CASTADRVQPQHF. The chain links TRBV19 to TRBJ1-5, with TRBD1 identical over 8 bases. V trimming: 7 bases; J trimming: 7 bases; junction bases outside the gene matches: 6. The germline CDR1 and CDR2 sequences are LNHDA and SQIVND (reference sequence). CDR3 length equals 13 residues.

The CDR3: CALRRDLNTEAFF. The DNA of the CDR3 is TGTGCCCTTAGGCGGGACTTGAACACTGAAGCTTTCTTT. This sequence joins TRBV28 and TRBJ1-1; tentative D call: TRBD1 (5 bases). Germline loops: CDR1 MDHEN, CDR2 SYDVKM. The CDR3 spans 13 residues. V shed 11 bases and J shed 0 bases, with 13 bases lying between them.

The chain uses TRBV14 and TRBJ2-3; D remains ambiguous. The CDR3 is 12 amino acids. Deletions cut 6 bases from V and 3 bases from J, with 7 bases between. Germline CDR1 and CDR2: SGHDN and FVKESK. This chain's CDR3 is CASSFLTDTQYF. The DNA of the CDR3 is TGTGCCAGCAGTTTCCTTACAGATACGCAGTATTTT.

The J gene is TRBJ2-3, the V gene TRBV10-3, with 16 bases aligning to TRBD2. The CDR3 spans 16 residues. Germline V gives CDR1 ENHRY, CDR2 SYGVKD. V was pared by 6 bases and J by 5 bases, with 5 bases of the junction left unmatched. Here the CDR3 reads CAISPGLAGGQDTQYF. In DNA, the CDR3 is TGTGCCATCAGCCCGGGACTAGCGGGGGGGCAAGATACGCAGTATTTT.

The chain joins TRBV9 to TRBJ1-2; D remains unclear. Trimming cost V 2 bases and J 0 bases, with 11 bases left between them. The CDR3 covers 15 residues. Per germline, CDR1 SGDLS and CDR2 YYNGEE. The CDR3 nucleotides read TGTGCCAGCAGCGTGTCCCAGAATCCTAACTATGGCTACACCTTC. As protein: CASSVSQNPNYGYTF.

This chain connects TRBV9 to TRBJ1-1, with a tentative D call TRBD1 (5 bases). This CDR3 region has 15 residues. Germline V gene sequence: CDR1 SGDLS, CDR2 YYNGEE. The germline V and J ends were trimmed by 4 bases and 9 bases, with 22 bases remaining between them. CDR3 nucleotides: TGTGCCAGCAGCCCACGATCCCAAGACAGTACTAAAGCTTTCTTT. Its protein product is CASSPRSQDSTKAFF.

This chain joins TRBV6-5 and TRBJ2-1, with 8 bases identical to TRBD1. This CDR3 region has 14 residues. With 8 bases clipped from V and 8 bases from J, the junction kept 11 bases outside the gene matches. The germline gives CDR1 MNHEY, CDR2 SVGAGI. The CDR3, as DNA: TGTGCCAGCTCAACCGGGACAGGTATCTATGAGCAGTTCTTC. It specifies CASSTGTGIYEQFF.

This chain uses TRBV5-1 with TRBJ2-1; D might be TRBD2 (6 bases). CDR1 is SGHRS and CDR2 is YFSETQ in the germline V gene. The ends were cut back, 5 bases at V and 1 base at J, with 13 bases in the middle. The CDR3 spans 15 residues. CDR3 nucleotide sequence: TGCGCCAGCAGGCCACGGGGGAGTTCCTACAATGAGCAGTTCTTC. Translation: CASRPRGSSYNEQFF.

V usage is TRBV30 and J usage is TRBJ2-7, with TRBD1 matching 8 bases. CDR1 and CDR2 (germline): GTSNPN, SVGIG (reference sequence). V lost 3 bases, J lost 3 bases, and 4 bases stayed unmatched. The CDR3 length is 13 residues. The CDR3 nucleotides are TGTGCCTGGAGGGGGGACAGGATCTACGAGCAGTACTTC. The encoded protein is CAWRGDRIYEQYF.

The chain combines TRBV27 with TRBJ2-1; no definite D call. Germline V CDR1 and CDR2: MNHEY, SMNVEV (reference sequence). V lost 0 bases and J 1 base, leaving 7 bases between the germline ends. The CDR3 covers 15 residues. CDR3 bases: TGTGCCAGCAGTTTATCATACAGATCCTACAATGAGCAGTTCTTC. This encodes CASSLSYRSYNEQFF.

V usage is TRBV7-9 and J usage is TRBJ2-2, with unresolved D. Germline lookup yields CDR1 SEHNR and CDR2 FQNEAQ (reference sequence). The CDR3 has 15 residues. The V gene lost 4 bases and the J gene lost 0 bases, with 9 bases spanning the gap. The CDR3 nucleotides are TGTGCCAGCAGCTCCCCCCTAGCGAACACCGGGGAGCTGTTTTTT. Protein product: CASSSPLANTGELFF.

The chain combines TRBV5-4 with TRBJ1-5; 9 positions agree with TRBD1. This CDR3 region has 16 residues. J lost 6 bases, V lost 4 bases, and 11 bases had no gene match. CDR1 and CDR2 (germline): SGHNT, YYREEE (reference sequence). The CDR3 sequence is CASSPGGTGRGQPQHF. The CDR3 nucleotides read TGTGCCAGCAGCCCAGGGGGGACAGGGAGGGGTCAGCCCCAGCATTTT.

This chain connects TRBV11-2 to TRBJ1-1; TRBD1 is a possible D gene (5 bases). CDR1 SGHAT and CDR2 FQNNGV come from the germline V gene. This CDR3 is built from 15 residues. Trimming pared 5 bases from V and 2 bases from J, leaving 15 bases between. CDR3 amino acids: CASSVTVGGNTEAFF. DNA for the CDR3: TGTGCCAGCAGCGTGACAGTTGGTGGAAACACTGAAGCTTTCTTT.

The V gene is TRBV2, the J gene TRBJ2-1; possibly TRBD2 for D (5 bases). Germline-derived CDR1 and CDR2 are SNHLY and FYNNEI. The CDR3 sequence is 13 residues long. V was shortened by 6 bases and J by 14 bases, with 20 bases between the two germline ends. This chain's CDR3 is CASRSGGSAKEFF. CDR3 nucleotide sequence: TGTGCCAGCAGATCAGGAGGATCTGCAAAGGAGTTCTTC.

The chain employs TRBV11-2 and TRBJ2-7, with 15 bases matching TRBD2. The CDR3 runs to 16 residues. Germline trimming cut 8 bases from V and 7 bases from J; bases unmatched to any gene: 12. Germline CDR1 is SGHAT and CDR2 is FQNNGV. CDR3 nucleotide sequence: TGTGCCAGCTCCCCAGGGTGGGGACTAGCGGGGGGTGAGCAGTACTTC. This encodes CASSPGWGLAGGEQYF.

V and J are TRBV29-1 and TRBJ2-1, with D unclear. V was pared by 6 bases and J by 9 bases, with 9 bases between. The germline CDR1 and CDR2 sequences are SQVTM and ANQGSEA. The CDR3 is 10 amino acids. Written as DNA, the CDR3 is TGCAGCGTGAGGTTTGGTGAGCAGTTCTTC. It translates to CSVRFGEQFF.

V usage is TRBV5-1 and J usage is TRBJ1-1, with D perhaps TRBD1 (5 bases). The CDR3 runs 13 residues. Germline V gene sequence: CDR1 SGHRS, CDR2 YFSETQ. The ends were cut back, 4 bases at V and 2 bases at J, with 9 bases in the middle. This CDR3 reads CASSGHVNTEAFF. In DNA form, the CDR3 reads TGCGCCAGCAGCGGACACGTTAACACTGAAGCTTTCTTT.

V usage is TRBV7-3 and J usage is TRBJ1-1; no definite D call. The V gene's germline CDR1 is SGHTA and CDR2 FQGTGA. This CDR3 is 13 amino acids long. V lost 4 bases, J lost 4 bases, and 10 bases lay in between. The CDR3 DNA is TGTGCCAGCAGCTCCCAGCAGGTCACTGAAGCTTTCTTT. The encoded protein is CASSSQQVTEAFF.

The chain employs TRBV6-1 and TRBJ2-7, with 10 bases lining up with TRBD1. Trimming cost V 2 bases and J 4 bases; bases outside gene matches: 5. CDR1 MNHNS and CDR2 SASEGT come from the germline V gene. The length of the CDR3 is 15 residues. DNA for the CDR3: TGTGCCAGCAGTGAACGGGGACAGGGGATTTACGAGCAGTACTTC. Amino acid sequence: CASSERGQGIYEQYF.

This clone showed up just a few times. This chain links TRBV20-1 with TRBJ2-7; no clear D. V lost 4 bases to trimming and J lost 3 bases, with 7 bases between them. The CDR3 has 11 residues. Germline assignment: CDR1 DFQATT and CDR2 SNEGSKA (reference sequence). The CDR3 loop is CSATDRYEQYF. The CDR3 DNA sequence: TGCAGTGCTACAGATCGCTACGAGCAGTACTTC.

V usage is TRBV5-6 and J usage is TRBJ1-2, with D perhaps TRBD1 (6 bases). The CDR3 is 19 amino acids. Per germline, CDR1 SGHDT and CDR2 YYEEEE. V shed 1 base and J shed 1 base, with 23 bases lying between them. The CDR3 loop reads CASSLSTDSTRQLNYGYTF. The CDR3 nucleotides are TGTGCCAGCAGCTTGAGCACGGACAGCACCAGACAACTTAACTATGGCTACACCTTC.